Listed below are T cell receptor beta chains from one sample, sequenced in a study of cytomegalovirus exposure and HLA in healthy donors. Clones were read by immunoSEQ multiplex PCR, and TCRdb kept only the in-frame ones, dropping some. Of approximately 150,000 clones detected, 63% appear once; the ten largest clones hold approximately 6.5%. Sequencing was carried out using PBMCs. These receptors came from a woman aged 60-75 years in good health and CMV-seropositive. Both conserved end residues are part of each CDR3. A D gene is named only where the DNA matches it firmly. Clone size, where shown, is once, few, many, or a class for clones that have expanded.

>TRBJ1-5|NA|TRBV6-4|NA
TGTGCCAGCGCCTGGGGACAAAAAATGGGCAATCAGCCCCAGCATTTT
CASAWGQKMGNQPQHF
>TRBJ1-4|NA|TRBV25-1|once
TGTGCCAGCAGTTTCAGGGGACCCAATGAAAAACTGTTTTTT
CASSFRGPNEKLFF
>TRBJ2-1|TRBD2|TRBV7-2|few
TGTGCCAGCAGCGCCTCGGGGGGAAGATACAATGAGCAGTTCTTC
CASSASGGRYNEQFF
>TRBJ1-2|TRBD1|TRBV9|few
TGTGCCAGCAGCCCTCGACAGGGGGAAGACTATGGCTACACCTTC
CASSPRQGEDYGYTF
>TRBJ2-7|TRBD2|TRBV5-5|NA
TGTGCCAGCAGCTTCCTACCGAAGACTAGCGGGATCTCCTACGAGCAGTACTTC
CASSFLPKTSGISYEQYF
>TRBJ1-3|NA|TRBV9|NA
TGTGCCAGCAGCGCCGACGGCGGTTACGGAAACACCATATATTTT
CASSADGGYGNTIYF
>TRBJ2-7|TRBD1|TRBV19|few
TGTGCCAGTAGTTTTACGACAGGGGGCTTCTACGAGCAGTACTTC
CASSFTTGGFYEQYF
>TRBJ1-1|TRBD1|TRBV18|NA
TGTGCCAGCTCACCGCGGACAGGGGGTAATGAAGCTTTCTTT
CASSPRTGGNEAFF
>TRBJ1-1|NA|TRBV28|NA
TGTGCCAGCAGTCCAATCCAGTTGAACACTGAAGCTTTCTTT
CASSPIQLNTEAFF
>TRBJ2-7|TRBD1|TRBV19|NA
TGTGCCACCAAAGAGGGACAGGGGAATTACTACGAGCAGTACTTC
CATKEGQGNYYEQYF
>TRBJ2-7|NA|TRBV7-8|NA
TGTGCCAGCAGCTTAGGTCCCAGGAGGGGCGAGCAGTACTTC
CASSLGPRRGEQYF
>TRBJ2-5|NA|TRBV2|NA
TGTGCCAGCAGTAGGCTAGCGGAGACCCAGTACTTC
CASSRLAETQYF
>TRBJ1-5|NA|TRBV7-9|once
TGTGCCAGCAGCTTGGGACTTTATAATCAGCCCCAGCATTTT
CASSLGLYNQPQHF
>TRBJ2-1|TRBD2|TRBV6-5|NA
TGTGCCAGCAGCAACAGCGGGGGCAACAATGAGCAGTTCTTC
CASSNSGGNNEQFF
>TRBJ2-7|TRBD1|TRBV5-4|NA
TGTGCCGGGCGGGACAGGGGTGGCGAGCAGTACTTC
CAGRDRGGEQYF
>TRBJ1-5|TRBD1|TRBV2|NA
TGTGCCAGCAGCAGTCGACAGGGATATCAGCCCCAGCATTTT
CASSSRQGYQPQHF
>TRBJ2-2|TRBD2|TRBV4-2|NA
TGTGCCAGCAGCCAAGACGTCCTAGCGGGAGGACGAGACACCGGGGAGCTGTTTTTT
CASSQDVLAGGRDTGELFF
>TRBJ1-4|TRBD1|TRBV29-1|NA
TGCAGCGTCGGGACAGGGAGAGAAAAACTGTTTTTT
CSVGTGREKLFF
>TRBJ2-5|TRBD2|TRBV12-5|once
TGTGCTAGTGGTTTGTGGTCCGAAGGGACTAGCGGGAGAAGAGGAGAGACCCAGTACTTC
CASGLWSEGTSGRRGETQYF
>TRBJ1-2|NA|TRBV7-2|NA
TGTGCCAGCAGATCTACCCCAGGGTTAGCTAACTATGGCTACACCTTC
CASRSTPGLANYGYTF
>TRBJ2-3|TRBD2|TRBV5-8|once
TGTGCCAGTAGACGACTAGCGGGAGACACAGATACGCAGTATTTT
CASRRLAGDTDTQYF
>TRBJ1-2|NA|TRBV28|NA
TGTGCCAGCAGTTTATATCCTTTCAGGGAGGGTGGCTACACCTTC
CASSLYPFREGGYTF
>TRBJ2-7|TRBD2|TRBV5-1|NA
TGCGCCAGCAGCTTGGCCCCGACTAGCGGGACTTACGAGCAGTACTTC
CASSLAPTSGTYEQYF
>TRBJ1-3|NA|TRBV5-1|NA
TGCGCCAGCAGCTTGGGTAGCGCTGGAAACACCATATATTTT
CASSLGSAGNTIYF
>TRBJ1-1|TRBD1|TRBV4-2|NA
TGTGCCAGCAGCCAAGAAGGACAGGGGACCACTGAAGCTTTCTTT
CASSQEGQGTTEAFF
>TRBJ2-3|NA|TRBV19|NA
TGTGCCAGTAGTATAGTGGGAGAGGCAGATACGCAGTATTTT
CASSIVGEADTQYF
>TRBJ1-1|NA|TRBV19|NA
TGTGCCAGTAAACAGGGTTCAAAGGGGAGCGGCACTGAAGCTTTCTTT
CASKQGSKGSGTEAFF
>TRBJ2-7|TRBD1|TRBV29-1|NA
TGCAGCGTTGAGCGAGGGGGCGAACTCTCCTACGAGCAGTACTTC
CSVERGGELSYEQYF
>TRBJ2-7|TRBD2|TRBV2|NA
TGTGCCAGCGGCCGGGGACTAGCATTACAGTACTTC
CASGRGLALQYF
>TRBJ2-2|NA|TRBV7-7|NA
TGTGCTAGCAGCTTAAATTTTGCGGCAGGGAAGATCGGGGAGCTGTTTTTT
CASSLNFAAGKIGELFF
>TRBJ2-7|NA|TRBV5-4|NA
TGTGCCAGCAGCCGCCAGGAGGCGGGGGCCCGAGTTCGGCAGTACTTC
CASSRQEAGARVRQYF
>TRBJ2-3|TRBD2|TRBV5-6|NA
TGTGCCAGCAGCCCCTGGGCGGCGGGGGGCGCAGATACGCAGTATTTT
CASSPWAAGGADTQYF
>TRBJ2-3|NA|TRBV7-9|few
TGTGCCAGCAGTCCTGTATCAGGCGTCACAGATACGCAGTATTTT
CASSPVSGVTDTQYF
>TRBJ1-2|TRBD1|TRBV6-5|NA
TGTGCCAGCAGTTACTTCCAGGGGGCGAACTATGGCTACACCTTC
CASSYFQGANYGYTF
>TRBJ2-7|TRBD2|TRBV10-2|NA
TGCGCCAGCCGGACTAGCGGGAGGTCCGCCTACGAGCAGTACTTC
CASRTSGRSAYEQYF